Listed below are T cell receptor beta chains from one sample, sequenced in a study of regulatory and conventional T cells in RAG deficiency. The repertoire was sequenced with immunoSEQ multiplex PCR; TCRdb's copy has only in-frame clones and lacks some. The sample has some 22,000 clones, 85% to 95% seen once. Another study also made use of these data, one on regulatory T cells.

The sample consisted of CD4+ T cells sorted from blood. These receptor sequences come from a human donor in good health. CDR3s include the opening cysteine and the closing phenylalanine or tryptophan. The D gene is left open where the match is weak. Clone sizes are given selectively: once, few, many, or a class where the clone is expanded.

>TRBV5-1|TRBJ2-3|.|once
TGCGCCAGCAGCTTGGCTTCGGGGGACCATTTTAACACAGATACGCAGTATTTT
CASSLASGDHFNTDTQYF
>TRBV5-5|TRBJ2-5|TRBD1|.
TGTGCCAGCAGCCCGGGGACAGGGGGACCAGAGACCCAGTACTTC
CASSPGTGGPETQYF
>TRBV6-4|TRBJ2-3|TRBD2|.
TGTGCCAGCATTTCGAAACTAGCGCCTTGGGCAGATACGCAGTATTTT
CASISKLAPWADTQYF
>TRBV23-1|TRBJ2-5|.|.
TGCGCCAGCAGTCAGAGGGCGCGATACTTC
CASSQRARYF
>TRBV25-1|TRBJ2-3|.|.
TGTGCCAGCAGTGATGCCGGGGGCACAGATACGCAGTATTTT
CASSDAGGTDTQYF
>TRBV5-8|TRBJ2-3|TRBD1|once
TGTGCCAGCAGCTCCGGCGTGGGACAGAGGACAGATACGCAGTATTTT
CASSSGVGQRTDTQYF
>TRBV19|TRBJ2-1|TRBD1|.
TGTGCCAGTAGGATCCTGGCGAGGACAGGGGGACATGGCTCCTACAATGAGCAGTTCTTC
CASRILARTGGHGSYNEQFF
>TRBV5-1|TRBJ2-7|.|.
TGCGCCAGCAGCTTGGGCTACGAGCAGTACTTC
CASSLGYEQYF
>TRBV6-1|TRBJ2-7|.|.
TGTGCCAGCAGTGAACCCGGGACGGCCCCCTACGAGCAGTACTTC
CASSEPGTAPYEQYF
>TRBV5-1|TRBJ1-2|.|.
TGCGCCAGCAGCCCCAACTACAGGGCAGAGGACTATGGCTACACCTTC
CASSPNYRAEDYGYTF
>TRBV7-2|TRBJ2-1|TRBD2|.
TGTGCCAGCAGCGCCGGGAGGGCCTTTGGTGAGCAGTTCTTC
CASSAGRAFGEQFF
>TRBV6-7|TRBJ1-2|.|.
TGTGCCAGCAGTTCCAATACAGCGTGGGGCTACACCTTC
CASSSNTAWGYTF
>TRBV30|TRBJ2-5|.|.
TGTGCCTGGGGGAGAGGAGAGACCCAGTACTTC
CAWGRGETQYF
>TRBV19|TRBJ2-1|.|.
TGTGCCAGTAGTATTGGAGGGGGCGCTTACAATGAGCAGTTCTTC
CASSIGGGAYNEQFF
>TRBV25-1|TRBJ1-2|.|.
TGTGCCAGCAGTGGCTCATATGGCTACACCTTC
CASSGSYGYTF
>TRBV30|TRBJ2-1|TRBD2|.
TGTGCCTGGATAAAGCGGGGGGGTAGCGATGAGCAGTTCTTC
CAWIKRGGSDEQFF
>TRBV7-9|TRBJ2-3|.|.
TGTGCCAGCAGCATCGGGACACCAGATACGCAGTATTTT
CASSIGTPDTQYF
>TRBV5-5|TRBJ2-5|.|.
TGTGCCAGCAGCTCCCCAGACGGTGGGGAGACCCAGTACTTC
CASSSPDGGETQYF
>TRBV18|TRBJ2-7|.|.
TGTGCCAGCTCACCGAAGCAGCCCTCCTACTACGAGCAGTACTTC
CASSPKQPSYYEQYF
>TRBV11-2|TRBJ1-6|.|.
TGTGCCAGCAGCCGAGACGGAAATAATTCACCCCTCCACTTT
CASSRDGNNSPLHF
>TRBV30|TRBJ2-7|.|.
TGTGCCTGGTCCGGGTCCCCGGACGAGCAGTACTTC
CAWSGSPDEQYF
>TRBV7-9|TRBJ1-2|.|.
TGTGCCAGCAGCTTAACAGTCCGGGACAAGTATGGCTACACCTTC
CASSLTVRDKYGYTF
>TRBV7-9|TRBJ1-3|.|.
TGTGCCAGCAGCTTATTAGAGTCTGGAAACACCATATATTTT
CASSLLESGNTIYF
>TRBV12-5|TRBJ1-2|TRBD1|.
TGTGCTAGTGGTTTGGTATTGGCCAGGGGGCCTAATGGCTACACCTTC
CASGLVLARGPNGYTF
>TRBV27|TRBJ2-7|TRBD1|.
TGTGCCAGCAGTCGTACCGGGACAGGGGGTTCTAATAACTACGAGCAGTACTTC
CASSRTGTGGSNNYEQYF
>TRBV14|TRBJ2-1|.|.
TGTGCCAGCAGCCCGCTCGCCGGGGGTAATGAGCAGTTCTTC
CASSPLAGGNEQFF
>TRBV7-9|TRBJ1-5|.|.
TGTGCCAGCAGCCCGCAGGGAAACCTCCAGCCCCAGCATTTT
CASSPQGNLQPQHF
>TRBV19|TRBJ1-3|.|once
TGTGCCAGTATGTGGATCTCTGGAAACACCATATATTTT
CASMWISGNTIYF
>TRBV7-6|TRBJ2-1|TRBD2|.
TGTGCCAGCAGCTCAACTAGCGGGGACTTGGGTGGGGAGCAGTTCTTC
CASSSTSGDLGGEQFF
>TRBV4-2|TRBJ2-5|.|once
TGTGCCAGCAGCCAAGGCGGGGCTACGGGAAGAGAGACCCAGTACTTC
CASSQGGATGRETQYF
>TRBV28|TRBJ1-1|.|.
TGTGCCAGCACGGGGGAAGGGGCAGGACTAACTGAAGCTTTCTTT
CASTGEGAGLTEAFF
>TRBV5-1|TRBJ2-5|TRBD2|.
TGCGCCAGTCAAGAGGGGCTAGCGGGAGGCCAAGAGACCCAGTACTTC
CASQEGLAGGQETQYF
>TRBV11-2|TRBJ2-6|.|.
TGTGCCAGCAGCTTAGATAAACCCAATTACTCTGGGGCCAACGTCCTGACTTTC
CASSLDKPNYSGANVLTF
>TRBV19|TRBJ1-2|.|once
TGTGCCAGTACAAGCCAGAACTATGGCTACACCTTC
CASTSQNYGYTF
>TRBV4-2|TRBJ2-6|TRBD2|once
TGTGCCAGCAGCGGTGGGACTAGCGGCGGCTCTGGGGCCAACGTCCTGACTTTC
CASSGGTSGGSGANVLTF
>TRBV6-1|TRBJ2-1|TRBD2|.
TGTGCCAGCAGTGAGATTGGACTAGCGGACTACAATGAGCAGTTCTTC
CASSEIGLADYNEQFF
>TRBV10-3|TRBJ2-3|TRBD1|.
TGTGCCATCAGTGTAAGACAGGGGAGCACAGATACGCAGTATTTT
CAISVRQGSTDTQYF
>TRBV5-1|TRBJ2-2|.|.
TGCGCCAGCAGCCAGGGGGGCGGGGAGCTGTTTTTT
CASSQGGGELFF
>TRBV30|TRBJ1-2|.|.
TGTGCCTGGAGTGGCCAGGGCGGTGGCTACACCTTC
CAWSGQGGGYTF
>TRBV19|TRBJ2-1|.|.
TGTGCCAGTACTAGAAGTGGGGGATACAATGAGCAGTTCTTC
CASTRSGGYNEQFF